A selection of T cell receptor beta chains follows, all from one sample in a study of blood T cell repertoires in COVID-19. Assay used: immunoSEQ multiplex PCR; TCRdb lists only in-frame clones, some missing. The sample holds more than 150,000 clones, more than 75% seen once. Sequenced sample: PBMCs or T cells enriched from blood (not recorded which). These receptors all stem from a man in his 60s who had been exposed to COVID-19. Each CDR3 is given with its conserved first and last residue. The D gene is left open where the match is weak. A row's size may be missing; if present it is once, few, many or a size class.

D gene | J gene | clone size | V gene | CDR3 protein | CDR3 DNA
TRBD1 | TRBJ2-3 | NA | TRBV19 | CASSMGQGADTQYF | TGTGCCAGTAGTATGGGACAGGGGGCCGATACGCAGTATTTT
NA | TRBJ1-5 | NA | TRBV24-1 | CATSGRAADWGQPQHF | TGTGCCACCAGTGGACGGGCGGCGGATTGGGGCCAGCCCCAGCATTTT
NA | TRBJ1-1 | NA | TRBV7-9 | CASSSGSEDAEAFF | TGTGCCAGCAGCTCGGGGTCTGAGGACGCTGAAGCTTTCTTT
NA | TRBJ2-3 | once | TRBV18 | CASASLTEGPHGPDTQYF | TGTGCCAGCGCATCGCTGACGGAGGGCCCTCACGGCCCAGATACGCAGTATTTT
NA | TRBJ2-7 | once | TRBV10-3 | CAISAPRLAYEQYF | TGTGCCATCAGTGCGCCGCGGCTAGCCTACGAGCAGTACTTC
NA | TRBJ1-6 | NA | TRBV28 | CASSPDGINSPLHF | TGTGCCAGCAGTCCCGACGGGATTAATTCACCCCTCCACTTT
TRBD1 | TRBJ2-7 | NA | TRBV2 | CASSGQGFVEQYF | TGTGCCAGCAGTGGACAGGGGTTCGTCGAGCAGTACTTC
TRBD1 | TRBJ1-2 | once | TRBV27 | CASSRQGAEWYGYTF | TGTGCCAGCAGTCGACAGGGGGCAGAATGGTATGGCTACACCTTC
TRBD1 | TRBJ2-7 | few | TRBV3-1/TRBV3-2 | CASSQGQGAGEQYF | TGTGCCAGCAGCCAAGGACAGGGGGCTGGAGAGCAGTACTTC
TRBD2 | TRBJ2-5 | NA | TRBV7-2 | CASSITSGRGQETQYF | TGTGCCAGCAGCATTACTAGCGGGAGGGGTCAAGAGACCCAGTACTTC
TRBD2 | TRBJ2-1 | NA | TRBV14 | CASSQGGGSGRYNEQFF | TGTGCCAGCAGCCAAGGGGGTGGAAGCGGGAGGTACAATGAGCAGTTCTTC
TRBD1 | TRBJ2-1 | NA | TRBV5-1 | CASSLRLDRSSYNEQFF | TGCGCCAGCAGCTTGAGGTTGGACAGGAGCTCCTACAATGAGCAGTTCTTC
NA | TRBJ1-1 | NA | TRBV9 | CASSVDARQVYEAFF | TGTGCCAGCAGCGTAGATGCCAGACAGGTTTATGAAGCTTTCTTT
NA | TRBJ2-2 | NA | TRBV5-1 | CASSLAGGGGTGELFF | TGCGCCAGCAGCTTGGCCGGGGGAGGAGGGACCGGGGAGCTGTTTTTT
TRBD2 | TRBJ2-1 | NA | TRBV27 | CASRGTSGRPNEQFF | TGTGCCAGCAGGGGAACTAGCGGGAGACCGAATGAGCAGTTCTTC
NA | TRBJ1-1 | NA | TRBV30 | CAWSVATNTEAFF | TGTGCCTGGAGTGTGGCAACGAACACTGAAGCTTTCTTT
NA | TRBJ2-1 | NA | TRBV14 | CASSQDLGWGDEQFF | TGTGCCAGCAGCCAAGACCTTGGTTGGGGGGATGAGCAGTTCTTC
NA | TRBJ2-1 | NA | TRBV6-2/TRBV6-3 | CASSYRLANNEQFF | TGTGCCAGCAGTTACCGGCTAGCGAACAATGAGCAGTTCTTC
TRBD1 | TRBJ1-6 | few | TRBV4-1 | CASSPTGVYNSPLHF | TGCGCCAGCAGCCCGACAGGGGTTTATAATTCACCCCTCCACTTT
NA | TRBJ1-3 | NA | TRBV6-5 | CASTPGTSGNTIYF | TGTGCCAGCACTCCGGGGACTTCAGGAAACACCATATATTTT
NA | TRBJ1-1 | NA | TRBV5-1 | CASSLAAQGTEAFF | TGCGCCAGCAGCCTCGCAGCCCAGGGCACTGAAGCTTTCTTT
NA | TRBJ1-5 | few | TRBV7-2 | CASSPEGLQPQHF | TGTGCCAGCAGCCCCGAGGGCCTCCAGCCCCAGCATTTT
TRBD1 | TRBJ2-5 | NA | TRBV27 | CASSLLGTGFQETQYF | TGTGCCAGCAGTTTATTAGGGACAGGGTTCCAAGAGACCCAGTACTTC
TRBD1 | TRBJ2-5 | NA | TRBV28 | CASSSTGQGSAETQYF | TGTGCCAGCAGCTCCACGGGACAGGGTTCTGCCGAGACCCAGTACTTC
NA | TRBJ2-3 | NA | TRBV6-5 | CASSLPTDTQYF | TGTGCCAGCAGTCTCCCCACAGATACGCAGTATTTT
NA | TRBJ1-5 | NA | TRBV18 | CASSPAGASNQPQHF | TGTGCCAGCTCACCAGCGGGGGCAAGCAATCAGCCCCAGCATTTT
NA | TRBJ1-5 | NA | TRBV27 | CASSLSGAWQPQHF | TGTGCCAGCAGTTTATCGGGGGCATGGCAGCCCCAGCATTTT
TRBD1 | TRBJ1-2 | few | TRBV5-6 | CASSWLDRDDGYTF | TGTGCCAGCAGCTGGCTCGACAGGGATGATGGCTACACCTTC
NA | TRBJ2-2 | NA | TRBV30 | CAWRLTLSSGELFF | TGTGCCTGGAGACTCACCCTGTCCTCCGGGGAGCTGTTTTTT
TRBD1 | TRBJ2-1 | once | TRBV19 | CASSPRDRAEQFF | TGTGCCAGTAGTCCCCGGGACAGGGCTGAGCAGTTCTTC
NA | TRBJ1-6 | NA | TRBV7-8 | CASSLGGGQAGSPLHF | TGTGCCAGCAGCTTAGGGGGGGGACAAGCGGGTTCACCCCTCCACTTT
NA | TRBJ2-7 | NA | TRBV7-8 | CASSPRGREQYF | TGTGCCAGCAGCCCGCGGGGGCGAGAGCAGTACTTC
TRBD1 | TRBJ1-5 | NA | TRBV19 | CASSPDPWQGANQPQHF | TGTGCCAGTAGCCCCGACCCCTGGCAGGGGGCCAATCAGCCCCAGCATTTT
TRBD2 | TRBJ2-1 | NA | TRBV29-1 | CSVSSGVTGEQFF | TGCAGCGTGTCTAGCGGGGTGACGGGTGAGCAGTTCTTC
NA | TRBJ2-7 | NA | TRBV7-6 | CASSLDGGKASEQYF | TGTGCCAGCAGCTTAGATGGCGGGAAGGCCTCCGAGCAGTACTTC
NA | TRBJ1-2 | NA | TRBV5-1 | CASSLAGLGNYGYTF | TGCGCCAGCAGCTTGGCAGGTCTCGGAAACTATGGCTACACCTTC
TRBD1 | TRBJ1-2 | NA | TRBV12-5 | CASGTETGLNYGYTF | TGTGCTAGTGGAACCGAGACAGGGCTTAACTATGGCTACACCTTC
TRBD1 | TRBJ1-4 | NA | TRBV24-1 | CATSEGQEKLFF | TGTGCCACCAGTGAGGGACAGGAAAAACTGTTTTTT
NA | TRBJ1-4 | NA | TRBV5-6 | CASSLGLANEKLFF | TGTGCCAGCAGCTTGGGGTTAGCTAATGAAAAACTGTTTTTT
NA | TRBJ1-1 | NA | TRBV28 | CASRIQGWTAFF | TGTGCCAGCAGGATACAGGGTTGGACCGCTTTCTTT
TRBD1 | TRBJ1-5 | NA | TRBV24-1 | CATSDSTGGNNQPQHF | TGTGCCACCAGTGATTCAACAGGGGGCAACAATCAGCCCCAGCATTTT
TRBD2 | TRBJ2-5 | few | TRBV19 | CASRPNGGEQETQYF | TGTGCCAGTAGGCCAAACGGGGGGGAACAAGAGACCCAGTACTTC
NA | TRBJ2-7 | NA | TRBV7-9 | CASSLVSGYVGEQYF | TGTGCCAGCAGCTTAGTAAGCGGCTATGTGGGCGAGCAGTACTTC
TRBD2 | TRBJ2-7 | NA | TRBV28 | CASRAGTSGRASYEQYF | TGTGCCAGCAGAGCCGGGACTAGCGGGAGGGCCTCCTACGAGCAGTACTTC
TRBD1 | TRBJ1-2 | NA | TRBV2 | CASSAGDRFNYGYTF | TGTGCCAGCAGTGCGGGGGACAGATTTAACTATGGCTACACCTTC
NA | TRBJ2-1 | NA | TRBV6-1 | CASSEGGWNEQFF | TGTGCCAGCAGTGAAGGGGGCTGGAATGAGCAGTTCTTC
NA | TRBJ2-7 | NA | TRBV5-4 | CASSLAVNSYEQYF | TGTGCCAGCAGCTTGGCCGTAAACTCCTACGAGCAGTACTTC
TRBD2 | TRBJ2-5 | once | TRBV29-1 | CSVEDPKLAGGLRTQYF | TGCAGCGTTGAAGACCCAAAATTGGCGGGAGGGCTTAGGACCCAGTACTTC
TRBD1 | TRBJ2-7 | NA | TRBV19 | CASSTGGRDEQYF | TGTGCCAGTAGTACAGGGGGTAGGGACGAGCAGTACTTC
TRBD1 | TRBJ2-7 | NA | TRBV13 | CASSSITYRGLTTYEQYF | TGTGCCAGCAGCTCAATAACATACAGGGGTCTAACCACCTACGAGCAGTACTTC
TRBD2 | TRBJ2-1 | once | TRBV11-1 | CASSVAPSGRDEQFF | TGTGCCAGCAGCGTAGCCCCTAGCGGGAGAGATGAGCAGTTCTTC